Shown below are 11 T cell receptor beta chains from a single sample sequenced in a study of blood T cell repertoires in COVID-19. Profiled with immunoSEQ multiplex PCR; TCRdb holds only in-frame clones, not every one. The table includes 250,000 to 400,000 clones, 85% detected once. Sequencing input: PBMCs or T cells enriched from blood (not recorded which). Receptors originate from a woman aged 25 to 39 who had been exposed to COVID-19.

V is TRBV21-1 and J is TRBJ1-6; the table's D call of TRBD1 was not tested on the DNA. TRBV21-1 is recorded as a pseudogene. The CDR3 contains 20 residues. The DNA of the CDR3 is TGTGCCAGCAGCAAAGTCAGGGGGCTGGTCAAGAGCTCCTATAATTCACCCCTCCACTTT. Its translation: CASSKVRGLVKSSYNSPLHF.

The chain uses TRBV27 and TRBJ2-7; TRBD1 matches 7 bases. Germline V CDR1 and CDR2: MNHEY, SMNVEV (reference sequence). This CDR3 is 15 amino acids long. The trim removed 5 bases at V and 2 bases at J, leaving 9 bases unmatched. CDR3 amino acids: CASSLGPGTAYEQYF. In DNA, the CDR3 is TGTGCCAGCAGTCTTGGGCCCGGGACAGCCTACGAGCAGTACTTC.

This rearrangement joins TRBV3-1 (or the pseudogene TRBV3-2) to TRBJ1-1; D unclear. V was clipped by 4 bases and J by 7 bases, with 10 bases between them. The CDR3 consists of 12 residues. Germline V gene sequence: CDR1 LGHDT, CDR2 YNNKEL (reference sequence). CDR3 in DNA: TGTGCCAGCAGCCCATTCGGTGGTGAAGCTTTCTTT. It is translated as CASSPFGGEAFF.

The chain employs TRBV9 and TRBJ2-1; tentative D call: TRBD2 (7 bases). The CDR3 runs to 14 residues. V lost 1 base and J 8 bases, leaving 13 bases between the germline ends. The germline CDR1 and CDR2 sequences are SGDLS and YYNGEE. The CDR3 DNA is TGTGCCAGCAGCGTAACAAGGGGGAGGGATGAGCAGTTCTTC. Residues: CASSVTRGRDEQFF.

V and J are TRBV7-9 and TRBJ1-2, with a weak D call TRBD1 (5 bases). The CDR3 contains 16 residues. Germline V gene lookup returns CDR1 SEHNR and CDR2 FQNEAQ (reference sequence). V lost 5 bases to trimming and J lost 2 bases, with 18 bases between them. The CDR3 sequence is CASSPTGTGGNYGYTF. The CDR3 DNA reads as TGTGCCAGCAGCCCTACTGGGACCGGGGGGAACTATGGCTACACCTTC.

This clone was seen just once. This chain uses TRBV29-1 with TRBJ1-1, with TRBD1 as a possible D gene (5 bases). CDR1 and CDR2 (germline): SQVTM, ANQGSEA. Trimming removed 4 bases from V and 0 bases from J, with 9 bases in between. CDR3 size: 13 residues. CDR3 in amino acids: CSVGGTVNTEAFF. The CDR3 region has the DNA TGCAGCGTTGGCGGGACGGTGAACACTGAAGCTTTCTTT.

This clone was detected only a few times. Other DNA sequences in the same sample also yield this CDR3. The rearrangement links TRBV30 to TRBJ1-5; D is unclear. This CDR3 comprises 13 residues. In germline, CDR1 is GTSNPN, CDR2 SVGIG (reference sequence). With 2 bases removed from V and 3 bases from J, the gap between germline ends came to 8 bases. CDR3 residues: CAWSSRSNQPQHF. CDR3 sequence (DNA): TGTGCCTGGAGTAGTAGATCCAATCAGCCCCAGCATTTT.

The CDR3 here is CASPNFSGNTIYF. For the CDR3, the DNA is TGTGCCAGTCCCAACTTCTCTGGAAACACCATATATTTT. The chain combines TRBV19 with TRBJ1-3, with D hard to call. This CDR3 comprises 13 residues. Trimming stripped 8 bases from V and 0 bases from J, with 8 bases between. Germline loops: CDR1 LNHDA, CDR2 SQIVND (reference sequence).

This sequence joins TRBV5-1 and TRBJ2-1; TRBD1 matches 9 bases. This CDR3 has 16 amino acids. V shed 5 bases and J 6 bases; nucleotides not matched to a gene: 12. The germline V gene has CDR1 SGHRS and CDR2 YFSETQ. The CDR3 is CASRYDPGQGLNEQFF. The CDR3 DNA reads TGCGCCAGCAGGTACGATCCGGGACAGGGACTCAATGAGCAGTTCTTC.

The chain uses TRBV4-2 and TRBJ1-6, with TRBD1 matching over 8 bases. V was pared by 5 bases and J by 0 bases, with 9 bases of the junction left unmatched. Germline V gene data show CDR1 as LGHNA and CDR2 as YNFKEQ. This CDR3 has 18 residues. The CDR3 protein is CASSEIRQGSSYNSPLHF. CDR3 DNA: TGTGCCAGCAGCGAAATTCGACAGGGGAGCTCCTATAATTCACCCCTCCACTTT.

The chain recombines TRBV6-1 with TRBJ2-5; 7 positions agree with TRBD1. Germline values: CDR1 MNHNS, CDR2 SASEGT. The CDR3 spans 16 residues. J gave up 7 bases and V 0 bases, and 11 bases lay outside the gene matches. The CDR3 sequence is CASSEAAGKGAGTQYF. CDR3 DNA sequence: TGTGCCAGCAGTGAAGCGGCAGGGAAGGGGGCAGGGACCCAGTACTTC.